Following are 29 T cell receptor beta chains from one sample sequenced in a study of response to subunit inactivated influenza vaccine. TCRdb analysed the RT-PCR reads with MiXCR anew, one entry per CDR3 protein. The data show about 780,000 distinct CDR3 sequences, roughly 20% seen once. This sample comprised PBMCs from blood, obtained 5 to 6 days after vaccination. The receptors originated from a middle-aged man who received an inactivated influenza vaccine.

This clonotype appeared a single time. The chain links TRBV6-5 to TRBJ2-1, with unresolved D. The germline CDR1 and CDR2 sequences are MNHEY and SVGAGI. V shed 9 bases and J shed 11 bases, with 14 bases lying between them. The CDR3 has 11 residues. DNA for the CDR3: TGTGCCAGACAAACTGGCAAGCAGCAGTTCTTC. This encodes CARQTGKQQFF.

A few counts support this clonotype. DNA of the CDR3: TGTGCCAGCAGCGCCCTAGCGGGAGAGGGAACAGATACGCAGTATTTT. Encoded protein: CASSALAGEGTDTQYF. The V call is TRBV9, the J call TRBJ2-3, with 10 bases aligning to TRBD2. Germline V gives CDR1 SGDLS, CDR2 YYNGEE. The CDR3 extends over 16 amino acids. Germline trimming cut 3 bases from V and 3 bases from J; bases unmatched to any gene: 7. Using reference TRBV9 and TRBJ2-3 for the parts outside the CDR3, the full variable domain is DSGVTQTPKHLITATGQRVTLRCSPRSGDLSVYWYQQSLDQGLQFLIQYYNGEERAKGNILERFSAQQFPDLHSELNLSSLELGDSALYFCASSALAGEGTDTQYFGPGTRLTVL.

This clonotype was seen a handful of times. V and J are TRBV20-1 and TRBJ2-1; 10 bases agree with TRBD2. Germline CDR1 is DFQATT and CDR2 is SNEGSKA (reference sequence). V lost 0 bases, J lost 9 bases, and 8 bases stayed unmatched. CDR3 length: 15 amino acids. The CDR3 DNA is TGCAGTGCTAGAGATAGGCCTAGCGGGGGCTTTGAGCAGTTCTTC. This gives the protein CSARDRPSGGFEQFF.

This clonotype showed up just once. A clone one base away is much larger, so this may be a read error. This sequence joins TRBV29-1 and TRBJ2-5; no reliable D call. Germline V lookup: CDR1 SQVTM, CDR2 ANQGSEA. This CDR3 has 14 residues. V gave up 4 bases and J gave up 5 bases, with 17 bases separating them. CDR3 loop: CSVGDVEDWETQYF. DNA of the CDR3: TGCAGCGTTGGAGATGTTGAGGATTGGGAGACCCAGTACTTC.

In this sample, this clonotype turned up a few times. The chain combines TRBV21-1 with TRBJ1-5. TRBV21-1 is annotated as a pseudogene. CDR3 length: 16 amino acids. CDR3 protein: CASSTKFSDSNQPQHF. The CDR3 region has the DNA TGTGCCAGCAGCACTAAATTCAGCGATAGCAATCAGCCCCAGCATTTT.

The V call is TRBV10-3, the J call TRBJ2-3, with D perhaps TRBD1 (5 bases). Germline V gene data show CDR1 as ENHRY and CDR2 as SYGVKD. This CDR3 comprises 14 residues. The V end was cut by 3 bases, the J end by 0 bases, with 7 bases between. CDR3 sequence: CAISEQASTDTQYF. The CDR3 DNA reads as TGTGCCATCAGTGAACAGGCTAGCACAGATACGCAGTATTTT.

There are a few counts of this clonotype. The CDR3 loop reads CASSQRTSGSDYNEQFF. The CDR3 region has the DNA TGTGCCAGCAGCCAAAGGACTAGCGGGAGTGACTACAATGAGCAGTTCTTC. The chain couples TRBV4-2 to TRBJ2-1, with TRBD2 identical over 13 bases. Germline assignment: CDR1 LGHNA and CDR2 YNFKEQ. V shed 2 bases and J 3 bases; nucleotides not matched to a gene: 4. The length of the CDR3 is 17 residues.

V gene TRBV20-1 combines with J gene TRBJ2-7, with D hard to call. This CDR3 has 13 amino acids. In germline, CDR1 is DFQATT, CDR2 SNEGSKA (reference sequence). The ends were cut back, 5 bases at V and 0 bases at J, with 11 bases in the middle. CDR3 region: CSAPRSSSYEQYF. CDR3 in DNA: TGCAGTGCTCCCCGGTCATCCTCCTACGAGCAGTACTTC.

The V gene is TRBV5-1, the J gene TRBJ1-5; tentatively, D is TRBD1 (6 bases). This CDR3 is built from 14 residues. The germline CDR1 and CDR2 sequences are SGHRS and YFSETQ. Trimming pared 4 bases from V and 5 bases from J, leaving 13 bases between. CDR3: CASSEGGSHQPQHF. CDR3 sequence (DNA): TGCGCCAGCAGCGAAGGGGGGAGTCATCAGCCCCAGCATTTT.

This clonotype was counted only a few times. The chain uses TRBV7-2 and TRBJ2-1; D remains ambiguous. Germline assignment: CDR1 SGHTA and CDR2 FQGNSA. The CDR3 is 13 amino acids. V was trimmed by 4 bases and J by 6 bases, leaving 10 bases between them. CDR3: CASSSPVSNEQFF. CDR3 in DNA: TGTGCCAGCAGCTCCCCGGTTAGCAATGAGCAGTTCTTC.

V and J are TRBV4-1 and TRBJ1-5, with a possible D match to TRBD1 (5 bases). In germline, CDR1 is MGHRA, CDR2 YSYEKL. There are 16 residues in the CDR3. V dropped 1 base and J dropped 0 bases, with 10 bases sitting between them. The CDR3 nucleotides read TGCGCCAGCAGCCAAGGGGGGGGAAATAGCAATCAGCCCCAGCATTTT. It translates to CASSQGGGNSNQPQHF.

The J gene is TRBJ2-2, the V gene TRBV27; the D is unclear. V lost 2 bases and J lost 6, with 10 bases in between. This CDR3 has 14 amino acids. CDR1 and CDR2 (germline): MNHEY, SMNVEV (reference sequence). The CDR3 reads CASSLTPSAGELFF. The CDR3 nucleotides read TGTGCCAGCAGTTTAACACCTTCGGCCGGGGAGCTGTTTTTT.

This clonotype was found a few times. DNA of the CDR3: TGTGCCAGCAGCCAAGATAACAGGGTAACCGAGCAGTACTTC. Encoded protein: CASSQDNRVTEQYF. The chain combines TRBV3-1 with TRBJ2-7; D might be TRBD1 (6 bases). The CDR3 totals 14 residues. V was clipped by 0 bases and J by 6 bases, with 12 bases between them. Germline CDR1 reads LGHDT; CDR2 reads YNNKEL (reference sequence).

This clonotype was detected a few times. DNA for the CDR3: TGCGCCAGCAGCCCTACAGGGACGGTCTACGAGCAGTACTTC. Protein sequence: CASSPTGTVYEQYF. The J gene is TRBJ2-7, the V gene TRBV4-1, with D tentatively TRBD1 (6 bases). Germline-derived CDR1 and CDR2 are MGHRA and YSYEKL. This CDR3 spans 14 amino acids. Between the trimmed V and J ends, which lost 4 bases and 3 bases, there was a span of 13 bases.

The CDR3 is CSANGGGIRYNEQFF. The DNA of the CDR3 is TGCAGTGCCAACGGCGGAGGAATCCGCTACAATGAGCAGTTCTTC. The chain couples TRBV20-1 to TRBJ2-1, with D possibly TRBD2 on 5 matching bases. CDR1 and CDR2 (germline): DFQATT, SNEGSKA (reference sequence). The V gene lost 6 bases and the J gene lost 3 bases, with 18 bases spanning the gap. CDR3 length: 15 amino acids.

The chain carries TRBV4-2 and TRBJ2-5; 7 bases match TRBD1. The junction had 12 bases not matched to a gene; V was cut back by 3 bases and J by 2 bases. The CDR3 is 17 residues long. The germline V gene has CDR1 LGHNA and CDR2 YNFKEQ. CDR3 nucleotides: TGTGCCAGCAGCCAGCCCGGAACAGGGGAAGGTCAAGAGACCCAGTACTTC. Translation gives CASSQPGTGEGQETQYF.

V is TRBV6-2 or TRBV6-3 and J is TRBJ2-7; D possibly corresponds to TRBD1 (5 bases). The CDR3 loop spans 17 amino acids. Trimming stripped 3 bases from V and 5 bases from J, with 23 bases between. CDR1 and CDR2 from the germline V gene are MNHEY and SVGEGT. The chain's CDR3 is CASSYLKFGQGFDEQYF. For the CDR3, the DNA is TGTGCCAGCAGTTATCTTAAGTTCGGGCAGGGCTTTGACGAGCAGTACTTC.

The rearrangement uses TRBV7-6 and TRBJ2-5, with D possibly matching TRBD1 (5 bases). Trimming pared 2 bases from V and 5 bases from J, leaving 15 bases between. The V gene's germline CDR1 is SGHVS and CDR2 FNYEAQ. The CDR3 covers 15 residues. The CDR3 reads CASSLTGMGTETQYF. As DNA, the CDR3 is TGTGCCAGCAGCTTAACAGGAATGGGAACCGAGACCCAGTACTTC.

The chain has TRBV6-2 or TRBV6-3 and TRBJ1-1; possibly TRBD1 for D (5 bases). V lost 0 bases, J lost 11 bases, and 10 bases lay in between. Per germline, CDR1 MNHEY and CDR2 SVGEGT. The CDR3 sequence is 12 residues long. CDR3 residues: CASSYSPAGAFF. The CDR3 nucleotides are TGTGCCAGCAGTTACTCGCCAGCAGGGGCTTTCTTT.

The genes are TRBV6-2 or TRBV6-3 and TRBJ2-5; weak D call: TRBD1 (5 bases). Deletions cut 6 bases from V and 5 bases from J, with 13 bases between. Germline V gene sequence: CDR1 MNHEY, CDR2 SVGEGT. The CDR3 runs to 13 residues. CDR3: CASSSRVGETQYF. The CDR3 nucleotides read TGTGCCAGCAGCAGCAGGGTGGGGGAGACCCAGTACTTC.

This clonotype turned up a few times. The gene calls are TRBV6-1 and TRBJ2-5; 7 nucleotides match TRBD2. CDR1 is MNHNS, CDR2 SASEGT, per germline. The V and J ends lost 9 bases and 2 bases, in that order; junction bases with no gene match: 12. This CDR3 is 15 amino acids long. Written as DNA, the CDR3 is TGTGCCAGTCGGACGGGGTTTAGCGGGCAAGAGACCCAGTACTTC. Protein: CASRTGFSGQETQYF.

J is TRBJ2-4 and V is TRBV3-1; D is uncertain. The CDR3 extends over 13 amino acids. Germline V gene lookup returns CDR1 LGHDT and CDR2 YNNKEL (reference sequence). V gave up 5 bases and J gave up 4 bases, with 9 bases separating them. The CDR3 sequence is CASSYVLKNIQYF. The CDR3 DNA follows: TGTGCCAGCAGCTACGTACTAAAAAACATTCAGTACTTC.

The chain combines TRBV11-2 with TRBJ1-2; 8 bases match TRBD1. Germline values: CDR1 SGHAT, CDR2 FQNNGV. After removal of 1 base from V and 1 base from J, the junction contained 2 bases not matched to a gene. This CDR3 region has 15 residues. The CDR3 spells CASSLATGGNYGYTF. In nucleotides, the CDR3 is TGTGCCAGCAGCTTAGCTACAGGGGGTAACTATGGCTACACCTTC.

This clonotype showed up just a few times. This chain links TRBV7-2 with TRBJ1-5, with a tentative D call TRBD1 (5 bases). V was clipped by 5 bases and J by 3 bases, with 11 bases between them. The CDR3 sequence is 14 residues long. Germline V gene lookup returns CDR1 SGHTA and CDR2 FQGNSA. The CDR3 nucleotides are TGTGCCAGCAGCCTCCGACAGACCAATCAGCCCCAGCATTTT. It encodes CASSLRQTNQPQHF.

This clonotype appeared a few times. The V and J genes are TRBV20-1 and TRBJ1-5; no clear D gene. The V end lost 5 bases, the J end lost 1 base, and 18 bases lay between the germline ends. Germline CDR1 reads DFQATT; CDR2 reads SNEGSKA (reference sequence). This CDR3 has 16 amino acids. CDR3 residues: CSASPTTSRSNQPQHF. CDR3 nucleotide sequence: TGCAGTGCTTCTCCCACCACGAGTAGGAGCAATCAGCCCCAGCATTTT.

V usage is TRBV5-1 and J usage is TRBJ2-1; 8 nucleotides line up with TRBD2. Trimming removed 4 bases from V and 3 bases from J; junction bases left unmatched: 9. Germline CDR1 reads SGHRS; CDR2 reads YFSETQ. The CDR3 contains 16 residues. The CDR3 bases are TGCGCCAGCAGCCTTTATAGCGGGACACTCTACAATGAGCAGTTCTTC. Translating gives CASSLYSGTLYNEQFF.

This clonotype occurred a few times. The gene calls are TRBV27 and TRBJ2-7; 14 positions agree with TRBD2. Germline CDR1 MNHEY, CDR2 SMNVEV (reference sequence). Losses at the gene ends were 6 bases for V and 3 bases for J; bases not matched to a gene: 7. The CDR3 is made up of 16 amino acids. CDR3: CASSLGLAGAFYEQYF. CDR3 in DNA: TGTGCCAGCAGCCTGGGACTAGCGGGAGCTTTCTACGAGCAGTACTTC.

This clonotype showed up just a few times. The V gene is TRBV28, the J gene TRBJ2-7; TRBD2 aligns across 15 bases. Germline CDR1 and CDR2: MDHEN and SYDVKM. This CDR3 is 19 amino acids long. V dropped 4 bases and J dropped 0; count of bases not matched to a gene: 10. CDR3: CASSWVGLAGGSSSYEQYF. CDR3 nucleotide sequence: TGTGCCAGCAGTTGGGTAGGACTAGCGGGAGGGTCGAGCTCCTACGAGCAGTACTTC.

Ten or more counts support this clonotype. This chain joins TRBV29-1 and TRBJ2-7; TRBD2 matches at 7 bases. This CDR3 spans 14 amino acids. Germline V gene lookup returns CDR1 SQVTM and CDR2 ANQGSEA. After removal of 4 bases from V and 0 bases from J, the junction contained 6 bases not matched to a gene. The CDR3 region has the DNA TGCAGCGTTGCGGGAGGATCGAGCTCCTACGAGCAGTACTTC. This translates into CSVAGGSSSYEQYF.